One sample yielded the 14 T cell receptor beta chains listed below, sequenced in a study of blood T cell repertoires in COVID-19. Produced via immunoSEQ multiplex PCR; TCRdb's table is partial and in-frame only. The table lists 150,000 to 200,000 clones, roughly 88% of them singletons, with 10% to 15% in the top ten. The sequencing input was PBMCs or T cells enriched from blood (not recorded which). The source is a woman in her sixties or seventies who had recovered from COVID-19.

V gene TRBV29-1 combines with J gene TRBJ1-4; the D is unclear. The CDR3 spans 13 residues. The germline V gene has CDR1 SQVTM and CDR2 ANQGSEA. With 7 bases removed from V and 6 bases from J, the gap between germline ends came to 15 bases. The CDR3 DNA follows: TGCAGCGCCAGACTACCCGGGCATGAAAAACTGTTTTTT. Protein: CSARLPGHEKLFF.

The CDR3 sequence: CASSQERLAYTDTQYF. CDR3 nucleotides: TGTGCCAGCAGCCAAGAGCGCCTAGCGTACACAGATACGCAGTATTTT. The chain employs TRBV3-1 (or the pseudogene TRBV3-2) and TRBJ2-3; possible D gene TRBD2, 6 bases. V lost 0 bases, J lost 2 bases, and 12 bases lay in between. The CDR3 extends over 16 amino acids. Germline values: CDR1 LGHDT, CDR2 YNNKEL (reference sequence).

This chain uses TRBV4-1 with TRBJ2-7; 9 bases are shared with TRBD2. In germline, CDR1 is MGHRA, CDR2 YSYEKL. This CDR3 comprises 15 residues. J was trimmed by 1 base and V by 2 bases; bases with no gene match: 3. Here the CDR3 reads CASSQPGLASYEQYF. For the CDR3, the DNA is TGCGCCAGCAGCCAACCGGGACTAGCTTCCTACGAGCAGTACTTC.

Comment on this clone: Germline and junction disagree at one end, which may indicate a read error. The V and J genes are TRBV20-1 and TRBJ2-7, with TRBD1 matching 10 bases. Germline CDR1 is DFQATT and CDR2 is SNEGSKA (reference sequence). This CDR3 is built from 11 residues. The CDR3 region has the DNA TGCAGTGCTAGGCGGGGACAGGGGACCTTCTTC. Amino acids: CSARRGQGTFF.

This clone was detected once. This chain connects TRBV19 to TRBJ2-3, with a possible D match to TRBD2 (7 bases). CDR1 and CDR2 from the germline V gene are LNHDA and SQIVND (reference sequence). Trimming took off 0 bases at V and 4 bases at J, with 14 bases between the two ends. The CDR3 length is 16 residues. This CDR3 reads CASSIDQQGGADTQYF. The CDR3 bases are TGTGCCAGTAGTATAGATCAGCAAGGGGGGGCAGATACGCAGTATTTT.

This chain joins TRBV4-1 and TRBJ2-7; 7 bases line up with TRBD2. The V gene end was trimmed by 0 bases and the J gene end by 12 bases; junction bases not matched to a gene: 8. This CDR3 is built from 13 residues. Germline V gives CDR1 MGHRA, CDR2 YSYEKL. The CDR3 reads CASSQEVTGGRYF. CDR3 nucleotide sequence: TGCGCCAGCAGCCAAGAAGTAACGGGAGGACGGTACTTC.

The chain couples TRBV18 to TRBJ1-2; D may be TRBD1 (6 bases). The CDR3 is made up of 14 amino acids. Between the trimmed V and J ends, which lost 6 bases and 3 bases, there was a span of 14 bases. CDR1 and CDR2 from the germline V gene are KGHSH and LQKENI. CDR3 in DNA: TGTGCCAGCTCGCGACAGGAGAGTTACTATGGCTACACCTTC. This translates into CASSRQESYYGYTF.

This chain joins TRBV7-9 and TRBJ2-5; possibly TRBD1 for D (5 bases). The CDR3 length is 13 residues. V shed 5 bases and J shed 1 base, with 8 bases lying between them. CDR1 SEHNR and CDR2 FQNEAQ come from the germline V gene (reference sequence). The CDR3 reads CASSLDIQETQYF. CDR3 sequence (DNA): TGTGCCAGCAGCCTGGACATCCAAGAGACCCAGTACTTC.

The chain combines TRBV7-9 with TRBJ1-4; D unclear. The CDR3 spans 12 residues. CDR1 is SEHNR, CDR2 FQNEAQ, per germline (reference sequence). The V end lost 11 bases, the J end lost 2 bases, and 9 bases lay between the germline ends. In DNA form, the CDR3 reads TGTGCCGTACGCCGGACTAATGAAAAACTGTTTTTT. Protein product: CAVRRTNEKLFF.

The chain combines TRBV3-1 (or the pseudogene TRBV3-2) with TRBJ2-7, with D perhaps matching TRBD1 (5 bases). The V gene's germline CDR1 is LGHDT and CDR2 YNNKEL (reference sequence). V lost 6 bases and J lost 2, with 11 bases in between. There are 13 residues in the CDR3. DNA for the CDR3: TGTGCCAGCAGAAACAGGCTTACCTACGAGCAGTACTTC. Protein: CASRNRLTYEQYF.

V usage is TRBV10-3 and J usage is TRBJ1-5, with D unresolved. This CDR3 is built from 12 residues. Germline V gene lookup returns CDR1 ENHRY and CDR2 SYGVKD. V lost 4 bases and J 5 bases, leaving 6 bases between the germline ends. The CDR3 DNA is TGTGCCATCAGTGCAACAGATCAGCCCCAGCATTTT. This codes for CAISATDQPQHF.

The genes are TRBV10-1 and TRBJ2-7; possible D gene TRBD2, 6 bases. V dropped 9 bases and J dropped 2 bases, with 11 bases sitting between them. The CDR3 runs to 12 residues. Per germline, CDR1 WNHNN and CDR2 SYGVQD (reference sequence). In nucleotides, the CDR3 is TGCGCCAGTGGGAGGAGTACCTACGAGCAGTACTTC. Its translation is CASGRSTYEQYF.

This clone came up many times. J is TRBJ2-6 and V is TRBV6-1, with D unclear. Germline assignment: CDR1 MNHNS and CDR2 SASEGT. The germline V and J ends were trimmed by 0 bases and 1 base, with 16 bases remaining between them. This CDR3 is built from 19 residues. DNA of the CDR3: TGTGCCAGCAGTGAAGCGCTCATTCTCCGTCTATCTGGGGCCAACGTCCTGACTTTC. Translating it yields CASSEALILRLSGANVLTF.

The gene calls are TRBV12-5 and TRBJ2-7, with D maybe TRBD2 (6 bases). The CDR3 sequence is 16 residues long. The germline CDR1 and CDR2 sequences are LGHNT and FRNRAP. V lost 6 bases to trimming and J lost 3 bases, with 21 bases between them. The CDR3 here is CASGWDFRHYFYEQYF. The CDR3 coding sequence is TGTGCTAGTGGCTGGGACTTCCGACACTACTTCTACGAGCAGTACTTC.